The 10 T cell receptor beta chains reported below all come from one sample, sequenced in a study of T cell clones after liver transplantation. Repertoires were generated with immunoSEQ multiplex PCR, while TCRdb's copy carries only in-frame clones and drops some. The sample carries some 110,000 clones, just over 90% recorded once. The source material was CD4+ T cells from blood, sampled 12 months after liver transplant. These receptors were collected from a human patient who received a liver transplant. Some T cells may be the graft donor's.

The chain uses TRBV19 and TRBJ1-1; D not resolved. V was cut by 0 bases and J by 1 base, with 6 bases left in between. The V gene's germline CDR1 is LNHDA and CDR2 SQIVND (reference sequence). The CDR3 runs 14 residues. Written as DNA, the CDR3 is TGTGCCAGTAGTATAGAGGCGGGGAACACTGAAGCTTTCTTT. Protein sequence: CASSIEAGNTEAFF.

V and J are TRBV6-6 and TRBJ2-7, with D possibly being TRBD1 or TRBD2 (5 bases each). Germline loops: CDR1 MNHNY, CDR2 SVGAGI (reference sequence). The CDR3 runs to 15 residues. V was shortened by 2 bases and J by 0 bases, with 11 bases between the two germline ends. CDR3 protein: CASSYRGQGSYEQYF. CDR3 DNA: TGTGCCAGCAGTTACCGAGGGCAGGGCTCCTACGAGCAGTACTTC.

V and J are TRBV4-2 and TRBJ2-2; D is uncertain. Germline V CDR1 and CDR2: LGHNA, YNFKEQ. V was pared by 0 bases and J by 5 bases, with 10 bases between. The CDR3 runs to 15 residues. CDR3 region: CASSQDTSFTGELFF. CDR3 sequence (DNA): TGTGCCAGCAGCCAAGATACCAGCTTTACCGGGGAGCTGTTTTTT.

J is TRBJ2-5 and V is TRBV2; D assignment may be TRBD1 or TRBD2 (5 bases each). Germline lookup yields CDR1 SNHLY and CDR2 FYNNEI. The CDR3 spans 13 residues. The V and J ends lost 7 bases and 2 bases respectively, with 11 bases between them. The CDR3 region has the DNA TGTGCCAGCATCGGGGCCGAGCAAGAGACCCAGTACTTC. It is translated as CASIGAEQETQYF. The full variable domain, completed using reference TRBV2 and TRBJ2-5, is EPEVTQTPSHQVTQMGQEVILRCVPISNHLYFYWYRQILGQKVEFLVSFYNNEISEKSEIFDDQFSVERPDGSNFTLKIRSTKLEDSAMYFCASIGAEQETQYFGPGTRLLVL.

The genes are TRBV10-3 and TRBJ1-3, with unresolved D. V lost 0 bases and J 1 base, leaving 7 bases between the germline ends. CDR3 length: 15 amino acids. CDR1 ENHRY and CDR2 SYGVKD come from the germline V gene. CDR3 nucleotide sequence: TGTGCCATCAGTGAGTCGGTGGGTTCTGGAAACACCATATATTTT. Its protein product is CAISESVGSGNTIYF.

The V call is TRBV11-3, the J call TRBJ2-7; D is perhaps TRBD2 (6 bases). The CDR3 length is 13 residues. Germline V CDR1 and CDR2: SGHNT, YENEEA. The V end was cut by 1 base, the J end by 2 bases, with 6 bases between. The CDR3 DNA reads TGTGCCAGCAGCTTAGCGGGAGCCTACGAGCAGTACTTC. Its translation: CASSLAGAYEQYF.

This chain joins TRBV7-9 and TRBJ2-3; 9 bases align to TRBD2. CDR3 length: 15 residues. Germline V gives CDR1 SEHNR, CDR2 FQNEAQ (reference sequence). J lost 5 bases, V lost 2 bases, and 5 bases had no gene match. In nucleotides, the CDR3 is TGTGCCAGCAGCTTACCTAGCGGGAACATAGATACGCAGTATTTT. It yields the protein CASSLPSGNIDTQYF.

The CDR3 DNA sequence: TGTGCCAGCAGCGGCGGCAGCTGGTACCAAGAGACCCAGTACTTC. Translating gives CASSGGSWYQETQYF. V gene TRBV7-9 combines with J gene TRBJ2-5; D unresolved. The CDR3 has 15 amino acids. V lost 5 bases and J lost 0, with 13 bases in between. Germline V gives CDR1 SEHNR, CDR2 FQNEAQ (reference sequence). Full variable domain (rest looked up from reference TRBV7-9 and TRBJ2-5): DTGVSQNPRHKITKRGQNVTFRCDPISEHNRLYWYRQTLGQGPEFLTYFQNEAQLEKSRLLSDRFSAERPKGSFSTLEIQRTEQGDSAMYLCASSGGSWYQETQYFGPGTRLLVL.

With regard to this clone: Relative to the germline gene, one junction end is altered; a read error may explain this. The J gene is TRBJ2-2, the V gene TRBV19, with D possibly called TRBD1 or TRBD2 (5 bases each). CDR3 length: 15 amino acids. Germline CDR1 LNHDA, CDR2 SQIVND (reference sequence). CDR3 nucleotide sequence: TGTGGCAGTAGGGCAGGGACCCTACGACCCGGGGAGCTGTTTTTT. Translating gives CGSRAGTLRPGELFF.

The V gene is TRBV7-2, the J gene TRBJ2-7; D could derive from TRBD1 or TRBD2 (5 bases each). CDR3 length: 14 amino acids. The germline V gene encodes CDR1 SGHTA and CDR2 FQGNSA. The ends were cut back, 8 bases at V and 0 bases at J, with 14 bases in the middle. The CDR3 protein is CASQRGALSYEQYF. CDR3 nucleotides: TGTGCCAGCCAGAGGGGAGCTCTCTCCTACGAGCAGTACTTC.